This T cell receptor (beta chain) was obtained from a study of T-cell reconstitution after alpha-beta-depleted transplantation in children. Findings and limits, study-wide: Recipient T cells and thymic progenitors that survived were the source of the high TCRbeta diversity seen at day 60 in some patients. Among T cells one year after transplant, newly produced cells accounted for most counts and diversity. The study reportedly traced alpha-beta T cells about two months after transplant to several hundred expanded graft clones.

Molecular barcoding with unique molecular identifiers was used for the TCRbeta library. Each CDR3 protein is one row after TCRdb ran MiXCR on the PCR reads. The profile shows approximately 430,000 distinct CDR3 sequences, about 17% of them singletons. This clonotype was picked up many times. Its antigen remains unidentified. The sequences come from PBMCs, mostly from graft donor cells, collected 360 days after TCRalphabeta/CD19-depleted stem cell transplant. This receptor was obtained from a boy less than two years old who had a stem cell transplant for Wiskott-Aldrich syndrome, so the T cells may come from the graft donor.

CDR3 sequence: CASSLGGDRGKNEQFF. For the CDR3, the DNA is TGTGCCAGCAGTTTAGGGGGGGACAGGGGTAAAAATGAGCAGTTCTTC. The chain uses TRBV12-3 or TRBV12-4 and TRBJ2-1; 10 positions agree with TRBD1. The CDR3 totals 16 residues. After removal of 1 base from V and 7 bases from J, the junction contained 7 bases not matched to a gene.